Shown below are 20 T cell receptor beta chains from a single sample sequenced in a study of T cells in women clearing cervical HPV infection. TCRdb's table, derived via immunoSEQ multiplex PCR, lists solely in-frame clones and lacks some. Its table lists fewer than 25,000 clones. The sequenced sample consisted of blood buffy coat. Receptors were obtained from a woman aged 18 to 75 with a cervical HPV16 infection that either progressed to CIN3+ or cleared (not recorded which).

In regard to this clone: The read comes to an end 3 residues before the CDR3 does, leaving the germline J gene to fill in the end. The J gene is TRBJ2-1, the V gene TRBV4-2, with D perhaps TRBD1 (5 bases). CDR1 LGHNA and CDR2 YNFKEQ come from the germline V gene. Trimming left V 6 bases short and J 7 bases short, with 19 bases between. The CDR3 is 15 residues long. CDR3 DNA, as far as it was read: TGTGCCAGCAGACAGCAGGGCTCTTCCGAAAATGAG. Its translation is CASRQQGSSENE. The whole CDR3 reads CASRQQGSSENEQFF.

As regards this clone: The read terminates 3 residues before the CDR3 end, so the remaining end is supplied by the germline J gene. The V and J genes are TRBV5-1 and TRBJ1-1; weak D call: TRBD1 (5 bases). The CDR3 is 14 residues long. Looked up from germline, CDR1 is SGHRS and CDR2 is YFSETQ. The ends were cut back, 1 base at V and 2 bases at J, with 9 bases in the middle. The sequenced part of the CDR3 DNA is TGCGCCAGCAGCTTGCTCCAGGGCAACACTGAA. Encoded protein: CASSLLQGNTE. The whole CDR3 reads CASSLLQGNTEAFF.

On this clone: The read is 3 residues too short to cover the CDR3 end, so that end is filled in from the germline J gene. The chain recombines TRBV7-9 with TRBJ1-5, with 8 bases matching TRBD1. The CDR3 is made up of 15 amino acids. V shed 0 bases, J shed 6 bases, and the junction held 4 bases outside the gene matches. Germline values: CDR1 SEHNR, CDR2 FQNEAQ (reference sequence). The part of the CDR3 DNA that was read is TGTGCCAGCAGCTTAGCTGACAGGGGTTCTCAGCCC. The encoded protein is CASSLADRGSQP. The complete CDR3 sequence is CASSLADRGSQPQHF. Together with reference TRBV7-9 and TRBJ1-5, the CDR3 gives the full variable domain: DTGVSQNPRHKITKRGQNVTFRCDPISEHNRLYWYRQTLGQGPEFLTYFQNEAQLEKSRLLSDRFSAERPKGSFSTLEIQRTEQGDSAMYLCASSLADRGSQPQHFGDGTRLSIL.

In the case of this clone: Read data end 3 residues before the CDR3 end; the end is taken from the germline J gene. The J gene is TRBJ2-7, the V gene TRBV5-7; 8 bases match TRBD1. TRBV5-7 is identified as an open reading frame with a role that is uncertain. The CDR3 is made up of 14 amino acids. Trimming cost V 4 bases and J 2 bases; bases outside gene matches: 5. The CDR3 reads CASSPGQDPYEQYF. CDR3 bases read: TGTGCCAGCAGCCCGGGACAGGACCCCTACGAG.

Points on this clone: The read comes to an end 3 residues before the CDR3 does, leaving the germline J gene to fill in the end. V is TRBV19 and J is TRBJ1-2, with 7 bases fitting TRBD1. This CDR3 has 14 residues. CDR1 is LNHDA, CDR2 SQIVND, per germline (reference sequence). The V gene end was trimmed by 0 bases and the J gene end by 4 bases; junction bases not matched to a gene: 2. The chain's CDR3 is CASSIEGQIYGYTF. CDR3 DNA, as far as it was read: TGTGCCAGTAGTATAGAGGGACAGATCTATGGC.

Comment on this clone: Sequencing ends 3 residues short of the CDR3 end; the germline J gene provides the rest. The genes are TRBV18 and TRBJ1-4, with unresolved D. The CDR3 length is 15 residues. CDR1 and CDR2 from the germline V gene are KGHSH and LQKENI. The V and J ends lost 3 bases and 0 bases respectively, with 8 bases between them. CDR3 DNA (partial): TGTGCCAGCTCACCGCAGGTTGCAACTAATGAAAAA. Protein sequence: CASSPQVATNEK. The CDR3 in its entirety is CASSPQVATNEKLFF.

With respect to this clone: The observed sequence ends 3 residues before the CDR3 terminus, with the missing tail filled in from the germline J gene. The V and J genes are TRBV23-1 and TRBJ2-7, with 7 bases fitting TRBD2. TRBV23-1 is classed as an ORF, of uncertain function. The CDR3 runs 15 residues. The V segment lost 3 bases and the J segment 6 bases; nucleotides outside the gene matches: 11. The CDR3 reads CASSQLSGRAGEQYF. The sequenced CDR3 bases are TGCGCCAGCAGTCAGCTCTCGGGGAGGGCCGGCGAG.

Points on this clone: The CDR3 is cut off 3 residues early in the read; its end comes from the germline J gene. The rearrangement links TRBV4-1 to TRBJ1-5; D remains ambiguous. The V gene's germline CDR1 is MGHRA and CDR2 YSYEKL. The V and J ends lost 3 bases and 0 bases respectively, with 9 bases between them. The CDR3 is 15 residues long. CDR3 bases read: TGCGCCAGCAGCCAGGGCTTCTATAGCAATCAGCCC. Its translation is CASSQGFYSNQP. Given in full, the CDR3 is CASSQGFYSNQPQHF.

About this clone itself: The read falls 3 residues short of the CDR3 end, and the missing part is taken from the germline J gene. The rearrangement uses TRBV7-3 and TRBJ1-1; no definite D call. The CDR3 covers 15 residues. Trimming left V 0 bases short and J 0 bases short, with 8 bases between. The germline gives CDR1 SGHTA, CDR2 FQGTGA. CDR3 in amino acids: CASSLTSGLNTEAFF. CDR3 DNA (partial): TGTGCCAGCAGCTTAACGTCCGGGTTGAACACTGAA.

CDR3 DNA (partial): TGTGCCAGTAGGACAGGGGGCTTTCAGCCC. Its translation: CASRTGGFQP. The whole CDR3 reads CASRTGGFQPQHF. The rearrangement uses TRBV19 and TRBJ1-5; 10 positions agree with TRBD1. Read data end 3 residues before the CDR3 end; the end is taken from the germline J gene. J gave up 6 bases and V 6 bases, and 2 bases lay outside the gene matches. Germline V gene lookup returns CDR1 LNHDA and CDR2 SQIVND (reference sequence). This CDR3 region has 13 residues.

Notes on this clone: The sequenced fragment ends 3 residues before the CDR3 boundary, so the rest is inferred from the germline J gene. The chain couples TRBV20-1 to TRBJ1-2, with 12 bases aligning to TRBD1. CDR3 length equals 13 residues. CDR1 and CDR2 from the germline V gene are DFQATT and SNEGSKA (reference sequence). The CDR3: CSAFAGTGGVYTF. CDR3 bases read: TGCAGTGCTTTCGCCGGGACAGGGGGCGTC.

About this clone itself: Sequencing ends 3 residues short of the CDR3 end; the germline J gene provides the rest. This chain connects TRBV19 to TRBJ2-7; D possibly corresponds to TRBD2 (6 bases). The CDR3 contains 15 residues. Trimming removed 1 base at V and 4 bases at J, with 14 bases between. Germline lookup yields CDR1 LNHDA and CDR2 SQIVND (reference sequence). The sequenced part of the CDR3 DNA is TGTGCCAGTAGTATAGTGGTAGCGGCAGTTTACGAG. This codes for CASSIVVAAVYE. The full CDR3 protein is CASSIVVAAVYEQYF.

With respect to this clone: The read ends 3 residues shy of where the CDR3 ends; the end is completed using the germline J gene. The sample has other DNA sequences that encode this CDR3 too. The chain links TRBV7-6 to TRBJ1-3; no firm D call. Germline CDR1 and CDR2: SGHVS and FNYEAQ. V was pared by 0 bases and J by 0 bases, with 9 bases between. The CDR3 has 16 residues. CDR3 sequence: CASSLAHSHSGNTIYF. The CDR3 bases that were read are TGTGCCAGCAGCTTAGCGCACAGCCACTCTGGAAACACC.

As to this clone: The read finishes 3 residues shy of the CDR3 end, and the germline J gene is used to complete it. This chain connects TRBV20-1 to TRBJ2-2; D uncertain. The CDR3 is made up of 13 amino acids. V was cut by 3 bases and J by 5 bases, with 10 bases left in between. Germline V gives CDR1 DFQATT, CDR2 SNEGSKA (reference sequence). Partial CDR3 DNA: TGCAGTGCTAGTACCCCGAGGACCGGGGAG. Protein product: CSASTPRTGE. The whole CDR3 region reads CSASTPRTGELFF.

The CDR3 loop reads CASSDSPGGPEETQYF. The part of the CDR3 DNA that was read is TGTGCCAGCAGTGATTCGCCGGGGGGGCCTGAAGAGACC. The genes are TRBV2 and TRBJ2-5, with 8 positions matching TRBD2. Coverage ceases 3 residues before the CDR3 finishes, and the germline J gene fills in the end. With V trimmed by 3 bases and J by 3 bases, 9 bases remained unmatched. The germline gives CDR1 SNHLY, CDR2 FYNNEI. This CDR3 has 16 amino acids.

With regard to this clone: From the germline J gene comes the end of the CDR3, since the read stops 3 residues before it. The chain links TRBV5-1 to TRBJ1-1; D remains ambiguous. Trimming took 5 bases from V and 0 from J, leaving 8 bases between them. The length of the CDR3 is 13 residues. The germline V gene encodes CDR1 SGHRS and CDR2 YFSETQ. Partial CDR3 DNA: TGCGCCAGCAGGGTAACGGTGAACACTGAA. It is translated as CASRVTVNTE. From start to end, the CDR3 is CASRVTVNTEAFF.

As for this clone: The read stops 3 residues short of the end of the CDR3; the missing end is completed from the germline J gene. The rearrangement joins TRBV7-3 to TRBJ2-1; no definite D call. The germline CDR1 and CDR2 sequences are SGHTA and FQGTGA. The CDR3 extends over 13 amino acids. The V end lost 2 bases, the J end lost 9 bases, and 11 bases lay between the germline ends. The chain's CDR3 is CASSLAGYSEQFF. The part of the CDR3 DNA that was read is TGTGCCAGCAGCTTAGCCGGGTATAGTGAG.

Concerning this clone: The read falls 3 residues short of the CDR3 end, and the missing part is taken from the germline J gene. This chain joins TRBV5-1 and TRBJ2-3; TRBD1 might be the D (5 bases). V shed 0 bases and J shed 0 bases, with 8 bases lying between them. CDR1 is SGHRS, CDR2 YFSETQ, per germline. The CDR3 is 15 residues long. The CDR3 loop is CASSLAAGSTDTQYF. The covered CDR3 bases are TGCGCCAGCAGCTTGGCGGCAGGGAGCACAGATACG.

In regard to this clone: The read ends 3 residues early relative to the CDR3; the germline J gene fills the gap. V usage is TRBV29-1 and J usage is TRBJ1-2, with D possibly TRBD1 on 5 matching bases. CDR3 length: 15 residues. Germline assignment: CDR1 SQVTM and CDR2 ANQGSEA. V was cut by 3 bases and J by 4 bases, with 18 bases left in between. The CDR3 loop reads CSVEQGPVFGYGYTF. The part of the CDR3 DNA that was read is TGCAGCGTTGAGCAGGGCCCCGTCTTTGGCTATGGC.

A note on this clone: The CDR3 end lies 3 residues beyond the end of the read and is filled in from the germline J gene. The rearrangement uses TRBV13 and TRBJ2-1, with no clear D. The CDR3 spans 12 residues. CDR1 is PRHDT, CDR2 FYEKMQ, per germline (reference sequence). Trimming removed 7 bases from V and 2 bases from J, with 6 bases in between. The part of the CDR3 DNA that was read is TGTGCCAGCAAGGTAACCTACAATGAG. Its translation: CASKVTYNE. The full CDR3 is CASKVTYNEQFF.